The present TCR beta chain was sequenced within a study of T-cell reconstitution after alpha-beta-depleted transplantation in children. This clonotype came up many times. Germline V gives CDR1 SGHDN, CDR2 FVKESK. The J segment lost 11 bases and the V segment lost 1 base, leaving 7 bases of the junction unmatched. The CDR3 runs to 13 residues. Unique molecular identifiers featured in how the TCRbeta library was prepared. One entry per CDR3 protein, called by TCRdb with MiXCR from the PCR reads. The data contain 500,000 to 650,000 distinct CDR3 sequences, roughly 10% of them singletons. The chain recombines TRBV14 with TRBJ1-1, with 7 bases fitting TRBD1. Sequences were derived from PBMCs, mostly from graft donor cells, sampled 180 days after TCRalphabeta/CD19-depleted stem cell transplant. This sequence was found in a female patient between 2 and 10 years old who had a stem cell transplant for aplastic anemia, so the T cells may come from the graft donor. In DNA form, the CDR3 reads TGTGCCAGCAGCCAAGTTTACAGGGGCACGGCTTTCTTT. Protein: CASSQVYRGTAFF.